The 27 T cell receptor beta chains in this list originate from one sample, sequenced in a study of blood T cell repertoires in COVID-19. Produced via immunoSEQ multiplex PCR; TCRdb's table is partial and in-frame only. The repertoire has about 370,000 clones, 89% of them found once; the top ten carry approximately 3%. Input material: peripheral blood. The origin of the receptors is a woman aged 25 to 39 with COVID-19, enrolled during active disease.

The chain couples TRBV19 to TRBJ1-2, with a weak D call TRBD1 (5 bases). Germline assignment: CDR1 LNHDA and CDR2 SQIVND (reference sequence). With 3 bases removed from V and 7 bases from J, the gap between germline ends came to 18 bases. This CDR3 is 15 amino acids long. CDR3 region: CASSIAITRESGYTF. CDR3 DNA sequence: TGTGCCAGTAGTATCGCAATAACCAGGGAAAGTGGCTACACCTTC.

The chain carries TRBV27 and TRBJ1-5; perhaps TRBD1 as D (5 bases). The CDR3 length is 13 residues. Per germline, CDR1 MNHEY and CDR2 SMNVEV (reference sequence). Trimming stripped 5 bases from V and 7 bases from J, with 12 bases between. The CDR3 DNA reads TGTGCCAGCAGTCAAGGGGTAGGACAGCCCCAGCATTTT. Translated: CASSQGVGQPQHF.

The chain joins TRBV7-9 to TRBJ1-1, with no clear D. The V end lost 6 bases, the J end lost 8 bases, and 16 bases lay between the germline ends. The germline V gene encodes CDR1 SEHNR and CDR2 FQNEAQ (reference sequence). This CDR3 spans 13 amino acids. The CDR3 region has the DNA TGTGCCAGCAGATACCGGGAAGGGTCCGAAGCTTTCTTT. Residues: CASRYREGSEAFF.

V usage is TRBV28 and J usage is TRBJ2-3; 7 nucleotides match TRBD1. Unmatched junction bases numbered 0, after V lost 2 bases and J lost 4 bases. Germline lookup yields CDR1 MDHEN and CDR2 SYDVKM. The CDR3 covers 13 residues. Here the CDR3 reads CASSLQGADTQYF. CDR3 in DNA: TGTGCCAGCAGTTTACAGGGGGCAGATACGCAGTATTTT.

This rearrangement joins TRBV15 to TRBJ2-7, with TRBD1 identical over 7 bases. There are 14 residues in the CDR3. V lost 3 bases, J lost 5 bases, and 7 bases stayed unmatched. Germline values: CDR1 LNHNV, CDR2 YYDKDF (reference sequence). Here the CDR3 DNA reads TGTGCCACCAGCAGGGGCAGACAGGGTGACGAGCAGTACTTC. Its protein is CATSRGRQGDEQYF.

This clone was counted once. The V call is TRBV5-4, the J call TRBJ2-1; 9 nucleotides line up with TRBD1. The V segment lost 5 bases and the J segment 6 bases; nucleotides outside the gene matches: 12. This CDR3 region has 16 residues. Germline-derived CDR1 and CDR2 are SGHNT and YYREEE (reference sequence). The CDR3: CASSTTWDRATNEQFF. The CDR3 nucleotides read TGTGCCAGCAGTACTACGTGGGACAGGGCGACCAATGAGCAGTTCTTC.

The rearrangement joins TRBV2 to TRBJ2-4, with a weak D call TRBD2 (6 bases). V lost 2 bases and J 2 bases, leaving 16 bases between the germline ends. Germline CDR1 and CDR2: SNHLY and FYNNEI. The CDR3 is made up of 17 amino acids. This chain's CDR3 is CASSERSSGVPKNIQYF. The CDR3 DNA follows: TGTGCCAGCAGTGAAAGAAGTTCGGGGGTTCCCAAAAACATTCAGTACTTC.

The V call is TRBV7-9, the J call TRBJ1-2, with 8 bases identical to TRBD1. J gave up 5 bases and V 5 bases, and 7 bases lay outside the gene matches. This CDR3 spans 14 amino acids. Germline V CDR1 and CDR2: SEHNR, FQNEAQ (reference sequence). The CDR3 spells CASSESGGPYGYTF. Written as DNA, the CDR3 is TGTGCCAGCAGCGAGTCAGGGGGCCCTTATGGCTACACCTTC.

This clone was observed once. The CDR3 protein is CASSLGGNSPLHF. The CDR3 nucleotides read TGTGCCAGCAGCCTAGGAGGAAATTCACCCCTCCACTTT. The gene calls are TRBV7-2 and TRBJ1-6, with D unresolved. The length of the CDR3 is 13 residues. Germline V CDR1 and CDR2: SGHTA, FQGNSA. Trimming took off 5 bases at V and 7 bases at J, with 9 bases between the two ends.

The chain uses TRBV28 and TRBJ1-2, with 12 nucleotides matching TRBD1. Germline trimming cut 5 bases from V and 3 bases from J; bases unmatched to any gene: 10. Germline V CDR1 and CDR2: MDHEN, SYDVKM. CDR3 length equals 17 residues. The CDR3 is CASSPPLGTGGYYGYTF. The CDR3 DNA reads TGTGCCAGCAGTCCGCCCCTTGGGACAGGGGGCTACTATGGCTACACCTTC.

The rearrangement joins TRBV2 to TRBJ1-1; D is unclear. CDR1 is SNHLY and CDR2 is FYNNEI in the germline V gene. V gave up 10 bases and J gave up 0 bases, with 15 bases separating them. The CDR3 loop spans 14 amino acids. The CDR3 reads CATHWRLMNTEAFF. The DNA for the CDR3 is TGTGCCACTCACTGGCGGCTAATGAACACTGAAGCTTTCTTT.

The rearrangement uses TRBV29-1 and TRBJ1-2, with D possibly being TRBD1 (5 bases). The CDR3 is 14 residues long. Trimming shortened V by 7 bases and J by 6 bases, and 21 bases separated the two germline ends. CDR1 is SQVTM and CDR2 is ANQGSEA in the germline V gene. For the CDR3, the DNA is TGCAGCGCCCCGGGGGTGGAGGGCGTCAATGGCTACACCTTC. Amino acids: CSAPGVEGVNGYTF.

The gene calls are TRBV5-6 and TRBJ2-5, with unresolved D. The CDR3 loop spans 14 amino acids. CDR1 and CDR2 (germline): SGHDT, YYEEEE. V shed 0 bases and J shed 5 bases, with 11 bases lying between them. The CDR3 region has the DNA TGTGCCAGCAGCTTGGTTCTAGGAGAGGAGACCCAGTACTTC. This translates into CASSLVLGEETQYF.

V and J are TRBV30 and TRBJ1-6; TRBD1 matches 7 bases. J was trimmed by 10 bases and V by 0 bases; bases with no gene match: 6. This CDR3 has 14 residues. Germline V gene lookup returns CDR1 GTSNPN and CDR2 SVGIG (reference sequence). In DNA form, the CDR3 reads TGTGCCTGGAGTGTAGGGCAGGGGGACTCACCCCTCCACTTT. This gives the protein CAWSVGQGDSPLHF.

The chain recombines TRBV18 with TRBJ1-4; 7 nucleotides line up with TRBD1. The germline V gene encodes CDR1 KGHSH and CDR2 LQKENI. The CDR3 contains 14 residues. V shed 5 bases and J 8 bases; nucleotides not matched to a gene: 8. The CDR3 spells CASSSDRVGEKLFF. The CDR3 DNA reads TGTGCCAGCTCATCAGACAGGGTAGGCGAAAAACTGTTTTTT.

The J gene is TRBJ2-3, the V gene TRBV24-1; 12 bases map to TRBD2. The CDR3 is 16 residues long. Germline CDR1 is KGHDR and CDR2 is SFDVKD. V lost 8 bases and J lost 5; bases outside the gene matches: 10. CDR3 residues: CATNAGLAGNEDTQYF. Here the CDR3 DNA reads TGTGCCACCAACGCAGGACTAGCGGGGAATGAAGATACGCAGTATTTT.

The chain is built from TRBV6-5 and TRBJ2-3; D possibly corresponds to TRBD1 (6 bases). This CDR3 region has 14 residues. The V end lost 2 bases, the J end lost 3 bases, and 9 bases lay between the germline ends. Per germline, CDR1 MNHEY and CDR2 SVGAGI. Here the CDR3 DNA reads TGTGCCAGCAGTTACAGGGGGACGACAGATACGCAGTATTTT. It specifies CASSYRGTTDTQYF.

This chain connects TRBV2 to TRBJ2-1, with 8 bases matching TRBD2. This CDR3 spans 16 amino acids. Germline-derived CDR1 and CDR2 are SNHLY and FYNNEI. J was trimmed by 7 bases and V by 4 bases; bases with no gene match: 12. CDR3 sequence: CASSVIGGRTLNEQFF. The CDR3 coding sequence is TGTGCCAGCAGTGTTATAGGCGGGAGGACGCTAAATGAGCAGTTCTTC.

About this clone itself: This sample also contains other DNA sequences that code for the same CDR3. The CDR3 DNA reads as TGTGCCAGCAGCTTAGGACTAGCGGCCTACGAGCAGTACTTC. Amino acid sequence: CASSLGLAAYEQYF. This chain joins TRBV7-2 and TRBJ2-7; 9 nucleotides align to TRBD2. Germline V gene lookup returns CDR1 SGHTA and CDR2 FQGNSA. CDR3 size: 14 residues. Trimming cost V 1 base and J 2 bases; bases outside gene matches: 0.

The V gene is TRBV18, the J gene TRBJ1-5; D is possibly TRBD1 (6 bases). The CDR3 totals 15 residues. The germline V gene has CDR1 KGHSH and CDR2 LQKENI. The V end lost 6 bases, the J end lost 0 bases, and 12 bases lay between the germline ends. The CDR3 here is CASSAGTHSNQPQHF. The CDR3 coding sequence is TGTGCCAGCTCCGCCGGGACACATAGCAATCAGCCCCAGCATTTT.

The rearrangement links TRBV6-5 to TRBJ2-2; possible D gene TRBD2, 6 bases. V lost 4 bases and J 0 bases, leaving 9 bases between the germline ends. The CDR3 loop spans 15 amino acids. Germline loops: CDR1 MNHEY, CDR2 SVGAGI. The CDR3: CASSLGGANTGELFF. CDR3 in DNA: TGTGCCAGCAGTTTGGGCGGGGCGAACACCGGGGAGCTGTTTTTT.

As DNA, the CDR3 is TGTGCCAGCAGCCAGGCGACTAGCGGGGGGTTAGAGCAGTTCTTC. Amino acid sequence: CASSQATSGGLEQFF. The chain uses TRBV4-2 and TRBJ2-1, with 13 bases lining up with TRBD2. The CDR3 has 15 amino acids. Germline CDR1 reads LGHNA; CDR2 reads YNFKEQ. V lost 3 bases to trimming and J lost 10 bases; unmatched junction nucleotides: 6.

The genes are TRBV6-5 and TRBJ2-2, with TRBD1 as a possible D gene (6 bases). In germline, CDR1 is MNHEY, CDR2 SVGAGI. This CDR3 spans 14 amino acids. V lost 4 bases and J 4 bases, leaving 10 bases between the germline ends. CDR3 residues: CASSSLGATGELFF. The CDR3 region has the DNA TGTGCCAGCAGTTCACTGGGGGCCACCGGGGAGCTGTTTTTT.

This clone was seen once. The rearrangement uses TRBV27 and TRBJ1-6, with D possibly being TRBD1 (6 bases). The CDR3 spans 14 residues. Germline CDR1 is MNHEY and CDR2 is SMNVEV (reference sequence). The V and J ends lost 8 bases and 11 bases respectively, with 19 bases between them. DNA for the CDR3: TGTGCCAGCGGGACCTCACAGGGTTCGGCACCCCTCCACTTT. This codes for CASGTSQGSAPLHF.

CDR3 DNA sequence: TGCGCCAGCAGCTTGGTGGCGAGGCAGGGAGGCGAAAAACTGTTTTTT. Translating gives CASSLVARQGGEKLFF. This rearrangement joins TRBV5-1 to TRBJ1-4, with D perhaps matching TRBD1 (5 bases). Germline V CDR1 and CDR2: SGHRS, YFSETQ. The ends were cut back, 0 bases at V and 8 bases at J, with 17 bases in the middle. The CDR3 is 16 amino acids.

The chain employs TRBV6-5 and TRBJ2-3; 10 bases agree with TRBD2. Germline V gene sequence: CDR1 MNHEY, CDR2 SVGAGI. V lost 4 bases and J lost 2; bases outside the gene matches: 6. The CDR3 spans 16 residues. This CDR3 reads CASSSTLAGVTDTQYF. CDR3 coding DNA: TGTGCCAGCAGTTCGACGCTAGCGGGGGTCACAGATACGCAGTATTTT.

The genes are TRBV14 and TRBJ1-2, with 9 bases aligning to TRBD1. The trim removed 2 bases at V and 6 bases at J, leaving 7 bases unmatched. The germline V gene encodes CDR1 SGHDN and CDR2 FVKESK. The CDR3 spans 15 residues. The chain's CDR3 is CASSQTGTGKDGYTF. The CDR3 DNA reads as TGTGCCAGCAGCCAAACCGGGACAGGGAAAGATGGCTACACCTTC.